This T cell receptor beta chain was obtained from a study of early T cells in non-severe SARS-CoV-2 infection. A single record per CDR3 protein comes from TCRdb applying MiXCR to the 5' RACE reads. The data show 60,000 or so distinct CDR3 sequences, with less than 9.5% seen just once and under 4.5% held by the top ten. In this sample, this clonotype turned up a few times. This CDR3 comprises 15 residues. The germline V gene has CDR1 SGHNT and CDR2 YYREEE (reference sequence). With 3 bases clipped from V and 5 bases from J, the junction kept 10 bases outside the gene matches. Sequenced material: whole blood, taken at baseline. This clonotype was sampled from an adult who was a healthcare worker with PCR-confirmed SARS-CoV-2 infection or an uninfected control (not recorded which). The genes are TRBV5-4 and TRBJ2-5; 7 bases agree with TRBD1. In nucleotides, the CDR3 is TGTGCCAGCAGCTCCTGGACAGGAACGGGGGAGACCCAGTACTTC. Its translation: CASSSWTGTGETQYF.